One sample yielded the 28 T cell receptor beta chains listed below, sequenced in a study of blood T cells in healthy people across ages. Together with a sample-barcoded 5' primer, a J-beta primer mix was included in a second PCR lasting roughly 6 to 12 cycles. TCRdb called the 5' RACE reads again in MiXCR, with one record for every CDR3 protein. The sample contains roughly 1,700,000 distinct CDR3 sequences, 28% of which appear only once. The sample was blood. All receptors come from a woman aged 25 to 39 in good health.

This clonotype was observed many times. The rearrangement joins TRBV29-1 to TRBJ1-2; 12 nucleotides agree with TRBD1. The CDR3 runs to 14 residues. Germline lookup yields CDR1 SQVTM and CDR2 ANQGSEA. Trimming cost V 1 base and J 4 bases; bases outside gene matches: 1. The DNA for the CDR3 is TGCAGCGTTGAAGGGGGACAGGGGGCCTATGGCTACACCTTC. Protein product: CSVEGGQGAYGYTF.

This clonotype was counted many times. The chain couples TRBV6-1 to TRBJ2-1; the D call may be TRBD1 or TRBD2 (5 bases each). Between the trimmed V and J ends, which lost 5 bases and 8 bases, there was a span of 19 bases. The CDR3 totals 15 residues. Per germline, CDR1 MNHNS and CDR2 SASEGT. The CDR3 reads CASSSRDPKPDEQFF. In nucleotides, the CDR3 is TGTGCCAGCAGTTCTCGGGACCCCAAACCGGATGAGCAGTTCTTC.

This clonotype was counted only a few times. The chain couples TRBV10-3 to TRBJ1-1; D gene unclear. V lost 0 bases and J 5 bases, leaving 10 bases between the germline ends. The germline CDR1 and CDR2 sequences are ENHRY and SYGVKD. The CDR3 is 14 amino acids. The CDR3 sequence is CAISESWGDTEAFF. CDR3 coding DNA: TGTGCCATCAGTGAGTCTTGGGGAGATACTGAAGCTTTCTTT.

The V gene is TRBV11-2, the J gene TRBJ2-4; 9 bases map to TRBD1. The assigned J gene may be wrong: the sequence end matches TRBJ2-7 better. Germline lookup yields CDR1 SGHAT and CDR2 FQNNGV. This CDR3 contains 15 residues. The CDR3 spells CASSSSGTGNDEQYF. CDR3 sequence (DNA): TGTGCCAGCAGCAGCTCCGGGACAGGGAATGACGAGCAGTACTTC.

This sequence joins TRBV3-1 and TRBJ2-3, with D possibly being TRBD1 or TRBD2 (5 bases each). The CDR3 is 16 residues long. Trimming stripped 1 base from V and 2 bases from J, with 13 bases between. Germline values: CDR1 LGHDT, CDR2 YNNKEL (reference sequence). The CDR3 nucleotides read TGTGCCAGCAGCCAAGGGGGACCCGGAACCACAGATACGCAGTATTTT. Protein product: CASSQGGPGTTDTQYF.

This clonotype showed up just a few times. This chain joins TRBV12-3 or TRBV12-4 and TRBJ1-1; D is uncertain. The CDR3 runs to 15 residues. V was clipped by 6 bases and J by 1 base, with 15 bases between them. The CDR3 loop is CASSPVGSPNTEAFF. The CDR3 DNA sequence: TGTGCCAGCAGCCCTGTCGGGTCACCGAACACTGAAGCTTTCTTT.

V gene TRBV12-3 or TRBV12-4 combines with J gene TRBJ1-5; 7 nucleotides align to TRBD1. Losses at the gene ends were 2 bases for V and 7 bases for J; bases not matched to a gene: 5. This CDR3 has 14 amino acids. The CDR3 DNA reads TGTGCCAGCAGTTTACAGGGGGTCGACCAGCCCCAGCATTTT. Amino acids: CASSLQGVDQPQHF.

In its sample, this clonotype was seen once. V is TRBV18 and J is TRBJ1-5, with 7 bases fitting TRBD1. The J segment lost 5 bases and the V segment lost 2 bases, leaving 3 bases of the junction unmatched. CDR1 KGHSH and CDR2 LQKENI come from the germline V gene. This CDR3 is 14 amino acids long. The DNA of the CDR3 is TGTGCCAGCTCACCAAAGACAGGGCATCAGCCCCAGCATTTT. It specifies CASSPKTGHQPQHF.

Ten or more counts support this clonotype. V gene TRBV27 combines with J gene TRBJ2-5; 9 nucleotides match TRBD2. The CDR3 is 15 amino acids. J gave up 5 bases and V 7 bases, and 11 bases lay outside the gene matches. Germline V gene lookup returns CDR1 MNHEY and CDR2 SMNVEV (reference sequence). CDR3 protein: CASTAKGLAKETQYF. Here the CDR3 DNA reads TGTGCCAGCACCGCGAAGGGACTAGCTAAGGAGACCCAGTACTTC.

This clonotype was seen a handful of times. V is TRBV6-5 and J is TRBJ2-1, with 7 bases lining up with TRBD2. V trimming: 5 bases; J trimming: 6 bases; junction bases outside the gene matches: 7. Germline V gene sequence: CDR1 MNHEY, CDR2 SVGAGI. This CDR3 is built from 14 residues. The CDR3 DNA reads TGTGCCAGCAGTGCGGGACTATACCCCAATGAGCAGTTCTTC. Amino acids: CASSAGLYPNEQFF.

The CDR3 region is CASSQRGPYNEQFF. The CDR3 bases are TGTGCCAGCAGCCAAAGGGGGCCCTACAATGAGCAGTTCTTC. The chain couples TRBV3-1 to TRBJ2-1; TRBD1 matches 7 bases. This CDR3 is built from 14 residues. With 2 bases clipped from V and 2 bases from J, the junction kept 0 bases outside the gene matches. Germline lookup yields CDR1 LGHDT and CDR2 YNNKEL (reference sequence).

J is TRBJ2-3 and V is TRBV27; D gene unclear. There are 14 residues in the CDR3. The ends were cut back, 2 bases at V and 2 bases at J, with 8 bases in the middle. CDR1 and CDR2 (germline): MNHEY, SMNVEV (reference sequence). CDR3 sequence (DNA): TGTGCCAGCAGTTTAAACCCAACCACAGATACGCAGTATTTT. It codes for CASSLNPTTDTQYF.

A few counts support this clonotype. The chain uses TRBV6-6 and TRBJ1-5, with TRBD1 identical over 12 bases. Germline V CDR1 and CDR2: MNHNY, SVGAGI (reference sequence). The CDR3 totals 15 residues. Trimming removed 7 bases from V and 6 bases from J; junction bases left unmatched: 7. CDR3 loop: CASTTGTGGPQPQHF. The CDR3 bases are TGTGCCAGCACAACCGGGACAGGGGGCCCTCAGCCCCAGCATTTT.

The gene calls are TRBV18 and TRBJ1-2, with 8 bases matching TRBD1. The CDR3 has 13 residues. The junction had 5 bases not matched to a gene; V was cut back by 3 bases and J by 8 bases. The germline V gene encodes CDR1 KGHSH and CDR2 LQKENI. CDR3 protein: CASSPQNRGGYTF. The CDR3 nucleotides read TGTGCCAGCTCACCTCAGAACAGGGGGGGCTACACCTTC.

This clonotype occurred once. One end of the junction fails to match germline, which may point to a read error. The rearrangement joins TRBV7-2 to TRBJ1-5; 7 nucleotides match TRBD1. This CDR3 has 13 residues. In germline, CDR1 is SGHTA, CDR2 FQGNSA. CDR3 nucleotides: TGTGCCAGCAGCGTCAGGGGGAATCGGCCCCAGCATTTT. Translated: CASSVRGNRPQHF.

This clonotype occurred many times. The V call is TRBV6-2 or TRBV6-3, the J call TRBJ2-7, with unresolved D. V lost 0 bases and J 2 bases, leaving 11 bases between the germline ends. CDR3 length equals 15 residues. Germline V gene data show CDR1 as MNHEY and CDR2 as SVGEGT. CDR3 coding DNA: TGTGCCAGCAGTTACTCGTCGAGGTCCACCTACGAGCAGTACTTC. Protein: CASSYSSRSTYEQYF.

This clonotype was recorded a few times. This sequence joins TRBV5-5 and TRBJ2-7; tentative D call: TRBD2 (5 bases). Per germline, CDR1 SGHKS and CDR2 YYEKEE (reference sequence). V lost 4 bases and J lost 5, with 13 bases in between. CDR3 size: 13 residues. The CDR3 DNA is TGTGCCAGCAGCACACGGAGGCCCCACGAGCAGTACTTC. It specifies CASSTRRPHEQYF.

This clonotype was recorded a few times. The rearrangement uses TRBV6-6 and TRBJ1-5, with D possibly TRBD1 on 5 matching bases. Germline V gene sequence: CDR1 MNHNY, CDR2 SVGAGI (reference sequence). The CDR3 runs 16 residues. V was clipped by 2 bases and J by 2 bases, with 13 bases between them. The CDR3 region has the DNA TGTGCCAGCAGTTACCCGCTTGGGGGGGGCAATCAGCCCCAGCATTTT. Encoded protein: CASSYPLGGGNQPQHF.

The chain recombines TRBV25-1 with TRBJ2-5, with D possibly called TRBD1 or TRBD2 (5 bases each). Germline V gene sequence: CDR1 MGHDK, CDR2 SYGVNS. This CDR3 has 11 residues. Trimming left V 4 bases short and J 11 bases short, with 11 bases between. The DNA of the CDR3 is TGTGCCAGCAGTGTGGGGGAGCTGCAGTACTTC. This gives the protein CASSVGELQYF.

V gene TRBV5-5 combines with J gene TRBJ2-6, with D maybe TRBD2 (5 bases). The CDR3 length is 14 residues. V lost 3 bases and J 12 bases, leaving 16 bases between the germline ends. Germline V gene data show CDR1 as SGHKS and CDR2 as YYEKEE (reference sequence). DNA for the CDR3: TGTGCCAGCAGCTGGGAGCCTTCACAGCGCGTCCTGACTTTC. This translates into CASSWEPSQRVLTF.

This clonotype was detected a few times. The rearrangement links TRBV7-3 to TRBJ2-2, with D possibly being TRBD2 (6 bases). Germline CDR1 and CDR2: SGHTA and FQGTGA. V gave up 5 bases and J gave up 6 bases, with 10 bases separating them. The CDR3 has 13 residues. The CDR3, as DNA: TGTGCCAGCAGCCCCGGCGGGGCCGGGGAGCTGTTTTTT. Encoded protein: CASSPGGAGELFF. The whole variable domain, remainder taken from reference TRBV7-3 and TRBJ2-2, is GAGVSQTPSNKVTEKGKYVELRCDPISGHTALYWYRQSLGQGPEFLIYFQGTGAADDSGLPNDRFFAVRPEGSVSTLKIQRTERGDSAVYLCASSPGGAGELFFGEGSRLTVL.

In nucleotides, the CDR3 is TGTGCCAGCAGCCAAAACCGGGAATCAAACTATGGCTACACCTTC. Its protein is CASSQNRESNYGYTF. The rearrangement links TRBV7-9 to TRBJ1-2; D gene unclear. Germline CDR1 reads SEHNR; CDR2 reads FQNEAQ (reference sequence). V was cut by 5 bases and J by 2 bases, with 15 bases left in between. CDR3 length: 15 amino acids.

A note on this clonotype: Germline and junction disagree at one end, which may indicate a read error. The rearrangement joins TRBV12-3 or TRBV12-4 to TRBJ2-7; D gene uncertain. The CDR3 spans 12 residues. The CDR3 bases are TGTGCCAGCAGTTGGGCACGTTACGGGCAGTACTTC. This translates into CASSWARYGQYF.

This clonotype has only a few counts. The chain is built from TRBV12-3 or TRBV12-4 and TRBJ2-1, with TRBD1 matching 8 bases. The ends lost 3 bases at V and 2 bases at J; junction bases unmatched: 3. CDR3 length: 15 residues. The CDR3 DNA sequence: TGTGCCAGCAGTTTTGAACAGGGGGCCTACAATGAGCAGTTCTTC. It translates to CASSFEQGAYNEQFF.

In the case of this clonotype: Germline is not matched at one junction end, which may reflect a read error. The chain couples TRBV5-1 to TRBJ2-5, with D possibly matching TRBD2 (7 bases). The V gene's germline CDR1 is SGHRS and CDR2 YFSETQ. The CDR3 extends over 16 amino acids. In DNA form, the CDR3 reads TGCGCCACCAGCATAGACGGGGGGCCGGGCCAAGAGACCCAGTACTTC. This encodes CATSIDGGPGQETQYF.

The chain couples TRBV13 to TRBJ2-3, with 7 bases that match TRBD1. From germline, CDR1 is PRHDT and CDR2 FYEKMQ (reference sequence). J was trimmed by 11 bases and V by 3 bases; bases with no gene match: 23. CDR3 length: 18 amino acids. CDR3 in amino acids: CASSLSSSWTGRFYKQYF. CDR3 DNA: TGTGCCAGCAGCTTGAGTTCTAGTTGGACAGGACGTTTTTACAAGCAGTATTTT.

The chain links TRBV28 to TRBJ2-7, with 9 bases lining up with TRBD1. The length of the CDR3 is 15 residues. The germline V gene encodes CDR1 MDHEN and CDR2 SYDVKM. After removal of 7 bases from V and 0 bases from J, the junction contained 7 bases not matched to a gene. CDR3 DNA: TGTGCCAGCACCCACAGGGGGCTGAGCTCCTACGAGCAGTACTTC. Protein sequence: CASTHRGLSSYEQYF.

This clonotype has just one count. Possible read error: a much larger clone is one base away. The chain is built from TRBV6-1 and TRBJ2-7; D is unclear. The CDR3 consists of 12 residues. Germline V gene data show CDR1 as MNHNS and CDR2 as SASEGT. Here the CDR3 DNA reads TGTGTCAGCAGATCCCCCACCTACGAGCAGTACTTC. It is translated as CVSRSPTYEQYF.